This T cell receptor beta chain was identified during a study of blood T cells in healthy people across ages. Turning to this clonotype: Its target is not known.

Collection of 9.5 to 10 milliliters of peripheral blood was performed for each donor. Study-wide findings and caveats: Per million T cells, TCR beta diversity dropped about linearly as age rose. The study found more naive CD4+ cells and higher diversity in long-lived than aged donors. Calculation of diversity from one million T cells yielded estimates considered to be underestimates.

The use of a sample-barcoded 5' primer and a J-beta primer mix characterized a second PCR of roughly 7 to 11 cycles. TCRdb ran MiXCR on the 5' RACE reads and lists one entry per CDR3 protein. Among some 920,000 distinct CDR3 sequences listed, roughly 51% were seen once. The length of the CDR3 is 16 residues. Germline CDR1 and CDR2: DFQATT and SNEGSKA (reference sequence). The sequence was collected from a woman in her sixties or seventies in good health. The material sequenced was blood. The chain combines TRBV20-1 with TRBJ2-4, with D possibly matching TRBD2 (6 bases). The end of the DNA fits TRBJ2-7 better, so the J call may be wrong. The CDR3 sequence: CSARASGSAGSYEQYF. CDR3 DNA: TGCAGTGCTAGAGCCTCTGGGAGCGCGGGGTCCTACGAGCAGTACTTC.